Described below is a single T cell receptor beta chain sequence and its context. Its antigen is unknown. Every contributor of samples was a Caucasian grown-up residing in Nashville, Tennessee. The CD4+ fraction was divided into a CD45RA+ naive subset and a CD45RA-negative memory subset. The data are from a study of shared clonotypes between healthy human individuals. Losses at the gene ends were 5 bases for V and 4 bases for J; bases not matched to a gene: 14. The CDR3 sequence is 18 residues long. In germline, CDR1 is LNHDA, CDR2 SQIVND (reference sequence). Clones were sequenced by immunoSEQ multiplex PCR, and TCRdb holds only the in-frame ones, with some missing. Among around 2.3 million clones, approximately 96% were seen once, and the ten largest hold 0.13%. Whole-study findings and limits: Sequencing of the sorted subsets was shown by rarefaction to be incomplete despite large depth.

Sequenced input: naive CD4+ T cells sorted from blood. The subset was: CD45RA+ positively selected. This chain uses TRBV19 with TRBJ2-2; 9 bases fit TRBD1. The sequence derives from a man aged 18 to 30 in good health. The CDR3 loop is CASSPQRGQGAPTGELFF. The CDR3 DNA follows: TGTGCCAGTAGTCCCCAGAGGGGACAGGGAGCCCCCACCGGGGAGCTGTTTTTT.